The 23 T cell receptor beta chains below were found in one sample sequenced in a study of T cells in Graves' hyperthyroidism and ophthalmopathy. RNA transcripts provided the source from which TCR beta CDR3 regions were amplified. First-round RT-PCR with HTBI primers amplified the TCR CDR3 region. One entry per CDR3 protein results from TCRdb running MiXCR on the multiplex PCR reads. Altogether around 350,000 distinct CDR3 sequences are present, about 18% being singletons, with the ten largest covering about 3.5%. Sequencing was carried out using blood. The receptors here all came from a woman aged 18-29 years with Graves' hyperthyroidism.

This clonotype was detected many times. The gene calls are TRBV20-1 and TRBJ2-5, with TRBD1 matching over 8 bases. Germline values: CDR1 DFQATT, CDR2 SNEGSKA (reference sequence). This CDR3 has 14 residues. Trimming took 0 bases from V and 5 from J; bases not matched to a gene: 5. In DNA, the CDR3 is TGCAGTGCTAGAGATATCAGGACAGGGGAGACCCAGTACTTC. This encodes CSARDIRTGETQYF.

At least ten counts were recorded for this clonotype. The chain couples TRBV4-2 to TRBJ2-2; perhaps TRBD2 as D (6 bases). Trimming left V 1 base short and J 6 bases short, with 6 bases between. CDR3 size: 13 residues. Germline V gene sequence: CDR1 LGHNA, CDR2 YNFKEQ. The CDR3, as DNA: TGTGCCAGCAGCCAAGGACTAGCCGGGGAGCTGTTTTTT. Encoded protein: CASSQGLAGELFF.

This clonotype was recorded at least ten times. The chain links TRBV6-1 to TRBJ2-6; a weak D match, TRBD2 (5 bases). CDR1 and CDR2 (germline): MNHNS, SASEGT. The V end was cut by 6 bases, the J end by 0 bases, with 9 bases between. The CDR3 runs 15 residues. The CDR3 protein is CASSPRGSGANVLTF. CDR3 DNA: TGTGCCAGCAGCCCTCGGGGCTCTGGGGCCAACGTCCTGACTTTC.

J is TRBJ1-1 and V is TRBV30, with D possibly matching TRBD1 (5 bases). The CDR3 has 13 residues. Germline CDR1 is GTSNPN and CDR2 is SVGIG (reference sequence). The V end was cut by 2 bases, the J end by 1 base, with 8 bases between. For the CDR3, the DNA is TGTGCCTGGAGTCCAGGGCGGAACACTGAAGCTTTCTTT. Its protein is CAWSPGRNTEAFF.

The V call is TRBV24-1, the J call TRBJ1-5; TRBD1 might be the D (6 bases). The V end was cut by 8 bases, the J end by 1 base, with 8 bases between. CDR1 KGHDR and CDR2 SFDVKD come from the germline V gene. The CDR3 is made up of 13 amino acids. CDR3 DNA: TGTGCCACCATGCAGGGGAGCAATCAGCCCCAGCATTTT. It specifies CATMQGSNQPQHF.

In this sample, this clonotype turned up many times. The chain joins TRBV11-2 to TRBJ1-2, with 10 bases matching TRBD1. J was trimmed by 7 bases and V by 5 bases; bases with no gene match: 10. The CDR3 sequence is 15 residues long. Germline V gene data show CDR1 as SGHAT and CDR2 as FQNNGV. The CDR3 loop reads CASSLSYRDRGGYTF. In nucleotides, the CDR3 is TGTGCCAGCAGCCTGAGTTACCGGGACAGGGGTGGCTACACCTTC.

This clonotype was found many times. The chain couples TRBV6-1 to TRBJ2-7, with 7 bases aligning to TRBD2. This CDR3 comprises 15 residues. The germline gives CDR1 MNHNS, CDR2 SASEGT. The V and J ends lost 7 bases and 2 bases, in that order; junction bases with no gene match: 11. For the CDR3, the DNA is TGTGCCAGCACCGACAGACCGGGGGGTGCCTACGAGCAGTACTTC. Translation: CASTDRPGGAYEQYF.

This clonotype was detected ten times or more. The chain links TRBV12-3 or TRBV12-4 to TRBJ2-4; D perhaps matches TRBD2 (5 bases). Trimming removed 5 bases from V and 0 bases from J, with 17 bases in between. The CDR3 is 17 amino acids. CDR3 residues: CASSPPQRTLAKNIQYF. The CDR3 region has the DNA TGTGCCAGCAGTCCCCCCCAGCGGACTCTAGCCAAAAACATTCAGTACTTC.

The sample holds many counts of this clonotype. The rearrangement joins TRBV29-1 to TRBJ2-7; D is perhaps TRBD1 (6 bases). The CDR3 sequence is 14 residues long. V was shortened by 0 bases and J by 1 base, with 10 bases between the two germline ends. CDR1 is SQVTM and CDR2 is ANQGSEA in the germline V gene. CDR3 DNA: TGCAGCGTTGAAGACAAGACAGGTTCCTACGAGCAGTACTTC. It encodes CSVEDKTGSYEQYF.

The CDR3 nucleotides read TGTGCCAGCAGCTGGACTGCTTTGGGGTCGTGGGAGCAGTACTTC. Translated, it gives CASSWTALGSWEQYF. The chain uses TRBV28 and TRBJ2-7, with D perhaps matching TRBD2 (5 bases). The germline V gene encodes CDR1 MDHEN and CDR2 SYDVKM. V gave up 6 bases and J gave up 7 bases, with 22 bases separating them. The CDR3 loop spans 15 amino acids.

This clonotype was recorded at least ten times. The chain is built from TRBV2 and TRBJ2-7; the match to TRBD2 covers 15 bases. The CDR3 runs to 15 residues. From germline, CDR1 is SNHLY and CDR2 FYNNEI. Germline trimming cut 4 bases from V and 7 bases from J; bases unmatched to any gene: 5. CDR3 bases: TGTGCCAGCAGTGCCGGGACTAGCGGGGGGTGGGAGCAGTACTTC. This codes for CASSAGTSGGWEQYF.

This clonotype occurred many times. The chain has TRBV20-1 and TRBJ1-5; D uncertain. CDR1 is DFQATT and CDR2 is SNEGSKA in the germline V gene (reference sequence). V lost 5 bases, J lost 0 bases, and 14 bases lay in between. This CDR3 has 15 amino acids. This CDR3 is CSAVDDYFSNQPQHF. The CDR3, as DNA: TGCAGTGCTGTGGACGACTACTTTAGCAATCAGCCCCAGCATTTT.

In this sample, this clonotype turned up many times. The chain uses TRBV6-1 and TRBJ1-5; 10 bases align to TRBD1. V lost 5 bases to trimming and J lost 4 bases; unmatched junction nucleotides: 8. The V gene's germline CDR1 is MNHNS and CDR2 SASEGT. There are 16 residues in the CDR3. In DNA, the CDR3 is TGTGCCAGCAGTCCGGGGACAGGGGTGGGAAATCAGCCCCAGCATTTT. Translated: CASSPGTGVGNQPQHF.

This clonotype was found many times. This sequence joins TRBV18 and TRBJ2-7; tentatively, D is TRBD1 (5 bases). This CDR3 comprises 13 residues. The V end lost 4 bases, the J end lost 2 bases, and 9 bases lay between the germline ends. In germline, CDR1 is KGHSH, CDR2 LQKENI. CDR3 coding DNA: TGTGCCAGCTCACAACAGGACCCCTACGAGCAGTACTTC. It translates to CASSQQDPYEQYF.

This clonotype was seen at least ten times. The V and J genes are TRBV3-1 and TRBJ1-2, with a possible D match to TRBD1 (5 bases). The V end lost 1 base, the J end lost 4 bases, and 10 bases lay between the germline ends. Germline V gene data show CDR1 as LGHDT and CDR2 as YNNKEL (reference sequence). This CDR3 contains 14 residues. The CDR3 DNA sequence: TGTGCCAGCAGCCAAGGGGGCGGACGCTATGGCTACACCTTC. This translates into CASSQGGGRYGYTF.

This clonotype was seen only a few times. The CDR3 DNA reads TGCGCCAGCAGCCCCAGACTAGCGGGGTCTACAAGGGAGCTGTTTTTT. Amino acid sequence: CASSPRLAGSTRELFF. The chain couples TRBV4-1 to TRBJ2-2, with 11 bases that match TRBD2. CDR3 size: 16 residues. From germline, CDR1 is MGHRA and CDR2 YSYEKL. V dropped 4 bases and J dropped 9; count of bases not matched to a gene: 10.

This clonotype was observed many times. The J gene is TRBJ1-3, the V gene TRBV14, with D unresolved. The germline V and J ends were trimmed by 5 bases and 8 bases, with 10 bases remaining between them. The germline gives CDR1 SGHDN, CDR2 FVKESK. This CDR3 is 12 amino acids long. CDR3 nucleotides: TGTGCCAGCAGCGGAGGGTTCGACACCATATATTTT. The encoded protein is CASSGGFDTIYF.

The CDR3, as DNA: TGCGCCAGCAGCTTGTCGGCCGGTAGTACTAGCGGGGGGCAGGGGACCCAGTACTTC. Residues: CASSLSAGSTSGGQGTQYF. The chain links TRBV5-1 to TRBJ2-5, with 12 bases lining up with TRBD2. Germline values: CDR1 SGHRS, CDR2 YFSETQ. This CDR3 has 19 residues. V trimming: 1 base; J trimming: 7 bases; junction bases outside the gene matches: 17.

Points on this clonotype: This may be a read error: a much more frequent sequence differs by one nucleotide. This CDR3 is missing its conserved last phenylalanine or tryptophan, likely due to a read error. This rearrangement joins TRBV20-1 to TRBJ2-7; D is possibly TRBD2 (6 bases). There are 13 residues in the CDR3. Germline V gene lookup returns CDR1 DFQATT and CDR2 SNEGSKA (reference sequence). Trimming removed 5 bases at V and 4 bases at J, with 15 bases between. Here the CDR3 reads CSAAPAGFYEQYL. For the CDR3, the DNA is TGCAGTGCTGCGCCAGCGGGTTTTTACGAGCAGTACCTC.

This rearrangement joins TRBV6-4 to TRBJ1-1, with TRBD1 matching over 7 bases. In germline, CDR1 is MRHNA, CDR2 SNTAGT. CDR3 length: 15 amino acids. V was pared by 8 bases and J by 8 bases, with 17 bases of the junction left unmatched. Here the CDR3 reads CASRLGTDVNAEAFF. The CDR3 nucleotides read TGTGCCAGCCGCCTTGGGACAGATGTTAATGCCGAAGCTTTCTTT.

This chain joins TRBV3-1 and TRBJ2-4, with 7 bases aligning to TRBD1. The CDR3 contains 15 residues. The V segment lost 4 bases and the J segment 1 base; nucleotides outside the gene matches: 4. Per the germline V gene, CDR1 is LGHDT and CDR2 is YNNKEL (reference sequence). The CDR3, as DNA: TGTGCCAGCAGCCCCCTAGGGGGCGCCAAAAACATTCAGTACTTC. Translation gives CASSPLGGAKNIQYF.

This clonotype has ten or more counts. The chain carries TRBV28 and TRBJ1-5; D is uncertain. The CDR3 is 12 residues long. Looked up from germline, CDR1 is MDHEN and CDR2 is SYDVKM. V lost 3 bases and J 7 bases, leaving 7 bases between the germline ends. CDR3 in amino acids: CASSFGKQPQHF. The CDR3 nucleotides are TGTGCCAGCAGTTTTGGGAAACAGCCCCAGCATTTT.

The gene calls are TRBV6-1 and TRBJ1-5; 7 nucleotides align to TRBD1. This CDR3 comprises 13 residues. Germline V gives CDR1 MNHNS, CDR2 SASEGT. V was clipped by 4 bases and J by 9 bases; unmatched bases: 6. Here the CDR3 DNA reads TGTGCCAGCAGTGCGACAGGGATGGGGCCCCAGCATTTT. This sequence encodes CASSATGMGPQHF.